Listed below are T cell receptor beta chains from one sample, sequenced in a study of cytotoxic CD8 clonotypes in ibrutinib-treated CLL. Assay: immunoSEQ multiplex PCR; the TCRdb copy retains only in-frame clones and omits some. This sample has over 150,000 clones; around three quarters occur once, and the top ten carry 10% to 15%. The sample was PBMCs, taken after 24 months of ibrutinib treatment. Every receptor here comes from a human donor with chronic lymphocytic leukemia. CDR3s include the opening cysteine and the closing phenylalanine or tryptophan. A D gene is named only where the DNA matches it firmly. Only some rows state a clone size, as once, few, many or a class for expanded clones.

TGTGCCAGTAGTATGTGGGCAGCTCAAGCTTTCTTT	CASSMWAAQAFF	TRBV19	.	.	TRBJ1-1
TGTGCCAGCAGTTTCGGGCCAGCTAAGGAGACCCAGTACTTC	CASSFGPAKETQYF	TRBV6-6	.	.	TRBJ2-5
TGTGCCAGCAGCCGCGACCGGGACAGGGGGCGAACCGGGGAGCTGTTTTTT	CASSRDRDRGRTGELFF	TRBV11-2	.	TRBD1	TRBJ2-2
TGTGCCAGCAGCCGAGACCGGTACGAGCAGTACTTC	CASSRDRYEQYF	TRBV5-4	.	.	TRBJ2-7
TGTGCCAGTAGATTCGAGTATGGCTACACCTTC	CASRFEYGYTF	TRBV19	.	.	TRBJ1-2
TGTGCCACCAGCAGAGATAGGTTACAGGGGGCTTATGAGCAGTTCTTC	CATSRDRLQGAYEQFF	TRBV15	.	TRBD1	TRBJ2-1
TGTGCCAGCAGTTTCCAACTACCTGTTGGTGGGAATGAGCAGTTCTTC	CASSFQLPVGGNEQFF	TRBV27	.	.	TRBJ2-1
TGTGCCAGCTCATCCGACAGGGCGCTTGCGTATGGCTACACCTTC	CASSSDRALAYGYTF	TRBV18	few	TRBD1	TRBJ1-2
TGTGCCAGTAGTGCCCTGATCCTTGGGGAGACCCAGTACTTC	CASSALILGETQYF	TRBV19	.	.	TRBJ2-5
TGTGCCAGCAGCTCCCGAGGGGGCTACTATGGCTACACCTTC	CASSSRGGYYGYTF	TRBV5-4	.	TRBD1	TRBJ1-2
TGTGCCAGCAGCGTCCGACTAGCGGGAGCCCCGGGCACCGGGGAGCTGTTTTTT	CASSVRLAGAPGTGELFF	TRBV11-3	once	TRBD2	TRBJ2-2
TGCGCCAGCAGCCAAGGGACTAGCGGGAGCTCCTACAATGAGCAGTTCTTC	CASSQGTSGSSYNEQFF	TRBV4-3	.	TRBD2	TRBJ2-1
TGTGCCAGCAGCGTAGTGGAGGGGGCGGCTTACAATGAGCAGTTCTTC	CASSVVEGAAYNEQFF	TRBV9	.	.	TRBJ2-1
TGCAGCGTCCGTACGCGGGGGTCCTACGAGCAGTACTTC	CSVRTRGSYEQYF	TRBV29-1	.	TRBD2	TRBJ2-7
TGTGCCAGCAGGGGGACTAGCGACTACAATGAGCAGTTCTTC	CASRGTSDYNEQFF	TRBV5-8	.	TRBD2	TRBJ2-1
TGTGCCAGCAGTTTAGGCGGCTATGGCTACACCTTC	CASSLGGYGYTF	TRBV28	.	.	TRBJ1-2
TGCGCCAGCAGCCAAAATACCCGACAGGGAGTTTATAGCAATCAGCCCCAGCATTTT	CASSQNTRQGVYSNQPQHF	TRBV4-1	.	TRBD1	TRBJ1-5
TGTGCCACTTGGACTCGGAACACCGGGGAGCTGTTTTTT	CATWTRNTGELFF	TRBV19	.	.	TRBJ2-2
TGCGCCAGCAGCTTAAATACCGGGACAGGGGGCTATGGCGGGGAGCTGTTTTTT	CASSLNTGTGGYGGELFF	TRBV5-1	.	TRBD1	TRBJ2-2
TGCAGCGTCCAGGGTTTCATGAACACTGAAGCTTTCTTT	CSVQGFMNTEAFF	TRBV29-1	.	.	TRBJ1-1
TGTGCCAGCATATTTAGGCATGAAGCTTTCTTT	CASIFRHEAFF	TRBV2	.	.	TRBJ1-1
TGTGCCAGCACTATACACGGTGGTGATCCAGGAGGCGAGCAGTACTTC	CASTIHGGDPGGEQYF	TRBV27	.	.	TRBJ2-7
TGTGCCAGCAGTTACGGGACACCCAGGGAGCTGTTTTTT	CASSYGTPRELFF	TRBV6-6	few	.	TRBJ2-2
TGCAGCGTCCTGGGACACCAAAATGAAAAACTGTTTTTT	CSVLGHQNEKLFF	TRBV29-1	.	.	TRBJ1-4
TGTGCCAGCAGTCCGTTAGCGGGTCTCTACAATGAGCAGTTCTTC	CASSPLAGLYNEQFF	TRBV6-4	.	TRBD2	TRBJ2-1
TGTGCCTGGACGGATGCCTACAATGAGCAGTTCTTC	CAWTDAYNEQFF	TRBV30	.	.	TRBJ2-1
TGTGCCAGCAGCCTACGTCCGGCGGCACGGGAGACCCAGTACTTC	CASSLRPAARETQYF	TRBV7-2	few	.	TRBJ2-5
TGTGCCAGCTCATCGTTACAAGGAGAGACCCAGTACTTC	CASSSLQGETQYF	TRBV18	.	.	TRBJ2-5
TGCGCCAGCAGCTTGGGAAGTGGACAGCCCCAGCATTTT	CASSLGSGQPQHF	TRBV5-1	.	.	TRBJ1-5
TGTGCCAGCAGCTTAGGGGGATCGTCTGGAAACACCATATATTTT	CASSLGGSSGNTIYF	TRBV11-3	.	.	TRBJ1-3
TGCGCCAGCAGCCCGTTAGGACTAGCTGATTACAATGAGCAGTTCTTC	CASSPLGLADYNEQFF	TRBV4-1	.	TRBD2	TRBJ2-1
TGCGCCAGCAGCCCCGTTAGCGGGAGCTACAATGAGCAGTTCTTC	CASSPVSGSYNEQFF	TRBV4-3	.	TRBD2	TRBJ2-1
TGTGCCAGCAGTCCGGAGAACACCGGGGAGCTGTTTTTT	CASSPENTGELFF	TRBV25-1	.	.	TRBJ2-2
TGTGCCTGGAGTGTACCAGGGAGTGGAAACACCATATATTTT	CAWSVPGSGNTIYF	TRBV30	.	.	TRBJ1-3
TGTGCCAGCAGTTACTCAAACACTGAAGCTTTCTTT	CASSYSNTEAFF	TRBV6-5	.	.	TRBJ1-1
TGTGCCAGTGGCATTCGAGGAACCTACGAGCAGTACTTC	CASGIRGTYEQYF	TRBV19	.	.	TRBJ2-7
TGTGCCACCAGCAGAGATCCTTGGAGGGCCGATGGCAATGAGCAGTTCTTC	CATSRDPWRADGNEQFF	TRBV15	.	.	TRBJ2-1
TGCGCCAGCAGCCAAGAGATCGGGACTAGCGGGAGCTTCTTC	CASSQEIGTSGSFF	TRBV4-1	.	TRBD2	TRBJ2-1
TGTGCCAGCAGGAAAGCCGGGACAGGGGGTTTCCACGAGCAGTACTTC	CASRKAGTGGFHEQYF	TRBV2	once	TRBD1	TRBJ2-7
TGTGCCAGTACCGCCGGGACTAGCGGGAGGTCCGGTTGGCTCTACGAGCAGTACTTC	CASTAGTSGRSGWLYEQYF	TRBV19	once	TRBD2	TRBJ2-7
TGTGCCAGCAGCCATAGCGGGGGGACAGATACGCAGTATTTT	CASSHSGGTDTQYF	TRBV11-3	.	TRBD2	TRBJ2-3
TGTGCCAGCAGCTTGGCTGACGGGGTAGGTCCAGTAAAGTACGAGCAGTACTTC	CASSLADGVGPVKYEQYF	TRBV5-6	.	.	TRBJ2-7
TGTGCCAGCAGCTTAAGGGCAGCCTATGGCTACACCTTC	CASSLRAAYGYTF	TRBV7-9	.	.	TRBJ1-2
TGTGCCAGCAGCCAAAGGGGACAGGGGTCCTACGAGCAGTACTTC	CASSQRGQGSYEQYF	TRBV27	.	TRBD1	TRBJ2-7
TGTGCCAGCTCACCATCCGGGACACGAAATGGCTACACCTTC	CASSPSGTRNGYTF	TRBV18	.	.	TRBJ1-2
TGTGCCAGTAGTCGGGACACCCCGAGCTCCTACAATGAGCAGTTCTTC	CASSRDTPSSYNEQFF	TRBV19	.	.	TRBJ2-1
TGTGCCTGGGGAGAACTAGCGGGGTACACAGATACGCAGTATTTT	CAWGELAGYTDTQYF	TRBV30	.	TRBD2	TRBJ2-3
TGTGCCAGCTCACCACCGACAAGCTCTGGGGCCAACGTCCTGACTTTC	CASSPPTSSGANVLTF	TRBV18	.	.	TRBJ2-6
TGTGCCAGCAGCGTAGATGATGGGATGGGCAATCAGCCCCAGCATTTT	CASSVDDGMGNQPQHF	TRBV9	.	.	TRBJ1-5
TGTGCCAGTAGTTTGACTAGCGGGAGTCTGGTAAATGAGCAGTTCTTC	CASSLTSGSLVNEQFF	TRBV19	.	TRBD2	TRBJ2-1